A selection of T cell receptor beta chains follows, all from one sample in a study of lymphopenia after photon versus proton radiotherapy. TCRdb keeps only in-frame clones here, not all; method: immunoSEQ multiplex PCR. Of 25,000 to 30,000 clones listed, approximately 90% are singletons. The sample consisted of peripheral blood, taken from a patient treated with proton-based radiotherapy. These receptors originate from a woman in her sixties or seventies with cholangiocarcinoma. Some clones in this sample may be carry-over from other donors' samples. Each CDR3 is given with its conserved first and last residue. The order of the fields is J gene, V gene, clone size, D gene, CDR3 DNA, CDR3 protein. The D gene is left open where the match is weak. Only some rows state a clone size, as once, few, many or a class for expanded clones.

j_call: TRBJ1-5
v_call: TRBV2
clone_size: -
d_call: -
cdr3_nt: TGTGCCAGCAGTGTGACAGCCGACCTTCATCCCCAGCATTTT
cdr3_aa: CASSVTADLHPQHF

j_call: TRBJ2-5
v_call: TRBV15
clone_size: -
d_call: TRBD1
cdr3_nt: TGTGCCACCAGCCTACAGGGGGAAGAGACCCAGTACTTC
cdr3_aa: CATSLQGEETQYF

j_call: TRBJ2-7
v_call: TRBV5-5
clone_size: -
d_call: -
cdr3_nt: TGTGCCAGCAGCTCCCGACTCTCCTACGAGCAGTACTTC
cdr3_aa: CASSSRLSYEQYF

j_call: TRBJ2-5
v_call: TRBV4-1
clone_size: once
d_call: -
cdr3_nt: TGCGCCAGCAGCCAAGTGGCCGGTCCGGGGACCCAGTACTTC
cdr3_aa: CASSQVAGPGTQYF

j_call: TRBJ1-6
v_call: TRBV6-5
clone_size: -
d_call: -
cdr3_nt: TGTGCCAGCAGTCAAACAGGGAACTATAATTCACCCCTCCACTTT
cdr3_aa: CASSQTGNYNSPLHF

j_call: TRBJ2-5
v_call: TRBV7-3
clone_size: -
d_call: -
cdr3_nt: TGTGCCAGCAGCCGCAGGGCTCAAGAGACCCAGTACTTC
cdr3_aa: CASSRRAQETQYF

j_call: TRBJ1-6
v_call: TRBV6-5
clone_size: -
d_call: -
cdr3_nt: TGTGCCAGCAAACGACAGCAAACTAATTCACCCCTCCACTTT
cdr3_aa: CASKRQQTNSPLHF

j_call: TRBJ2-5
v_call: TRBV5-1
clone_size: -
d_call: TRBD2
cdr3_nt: TGCGCCAGCAGCTTGGGGGTAGCGGGAGTTGGAGAGACCCAGTACTTC
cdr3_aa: CASSLGVAGVGETQYF

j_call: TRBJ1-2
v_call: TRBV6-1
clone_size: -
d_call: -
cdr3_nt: TGTGCCAGCAGTGAAGGACGGTGGGACTATGGCTACACCTTC
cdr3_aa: CASSEGRWDYGYTF

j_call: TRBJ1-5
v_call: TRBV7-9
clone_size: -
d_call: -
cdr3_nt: TGTGCCAGCAGCTTAGGGGGGTTGGTTAATCAGCCCCAGCATTTT
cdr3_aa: CASSLGGLVNQPQHF

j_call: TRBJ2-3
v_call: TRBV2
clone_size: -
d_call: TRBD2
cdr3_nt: TGTGCCAACTCACCAAGGATCTTAGCGGGTTCCAGCACAGATACGCAGTATTTT
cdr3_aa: CANSPRILAGSSTDTQYF

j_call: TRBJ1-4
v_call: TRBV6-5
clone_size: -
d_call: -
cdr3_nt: TGTGCCAGCAGTTACGCGACAGGCGGGGGTGAAAAACTGTTTTTT
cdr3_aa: CASSYATGGGEKLFF

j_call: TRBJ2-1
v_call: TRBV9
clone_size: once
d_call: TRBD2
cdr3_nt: TGTGCCAGCAGCCCGACTAGCGGGCCCTACAATGAGCAGTTCTTC
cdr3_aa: CASSPTSGPYNEQFF

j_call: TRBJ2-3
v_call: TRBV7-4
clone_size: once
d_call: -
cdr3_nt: TGTGCCAGCAGCCATATGACATATATAATCACAGATACGCAGTATTTT
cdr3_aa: CASSHMTYIITDTQYF

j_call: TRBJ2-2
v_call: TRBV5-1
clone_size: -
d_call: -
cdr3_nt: TGCGCCAGCAGCTTGCTGGGACGGACGAACACCGGGGAGCTGTTTTTT
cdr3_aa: CASSLLGRTNTGELFF

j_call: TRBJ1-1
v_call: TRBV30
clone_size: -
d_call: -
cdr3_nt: TGTGCCTGGAACCAACCACTACGTCGACGGCCTGATGGAAGGAAAGCTTTCTTT
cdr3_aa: CAWNQPLRRRPDGRKAFF

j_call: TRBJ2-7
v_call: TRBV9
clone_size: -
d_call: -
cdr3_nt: TGTGCCAGCAGCGTAGCTACTGGAGGATCACTCTATGAGCAGTACTTC
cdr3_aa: CASSVATGGSLYEQYF

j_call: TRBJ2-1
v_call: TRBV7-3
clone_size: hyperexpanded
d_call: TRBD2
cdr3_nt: TGTGCCAGCAGCTCCCTGACTAGCGGGGGTTTGGATGAGCAGTTCTTC
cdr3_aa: CASSSLTSGGLDEQFF

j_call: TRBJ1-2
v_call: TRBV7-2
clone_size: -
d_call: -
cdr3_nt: TGTGCCAGCAGCTTAGTCAACCCCCGGACAGAGGATGGCTACACCTTC
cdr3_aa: CASSLVNPRTEDGYTF

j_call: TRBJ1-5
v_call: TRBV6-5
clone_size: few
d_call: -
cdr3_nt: TGTGCCAGTTCTTTCAGAAAGGATCAGCCCCAGCATTTT
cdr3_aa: CASSFRKDQPQHF

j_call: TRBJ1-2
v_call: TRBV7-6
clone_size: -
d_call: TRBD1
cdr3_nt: TGTGCCAGCAGCTTAGGACCTAGGGGGCCGGCTTCTAACTATGGCTACACCTTC
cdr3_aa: CASSLGPRGPASNYGYTF

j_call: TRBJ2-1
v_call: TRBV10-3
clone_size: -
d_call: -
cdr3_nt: TGTGCCATCAAAGGGCAGACCAGCTCCTACAATGAGCAGTTCTTC
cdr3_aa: CAIKGQTSSYNEQFF

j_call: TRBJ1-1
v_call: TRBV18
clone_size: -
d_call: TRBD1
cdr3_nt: TGTGCCAGCTCACCCGGACAGGGAAAAGCTTTCTTT
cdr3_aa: CASSPGQGKAFF

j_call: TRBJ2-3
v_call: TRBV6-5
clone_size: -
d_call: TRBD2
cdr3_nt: TGTGCCAGCAGTTCGGAGGGGACTAGCACGGATACGCAGTATTTT
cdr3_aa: CASSSEGTSTDTQYF

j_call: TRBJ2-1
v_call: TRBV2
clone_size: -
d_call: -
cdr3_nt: TGTGCCAGCAGTGAAGATCGGGGGAGTTGGGCCAATGAGCAGTTCTTC
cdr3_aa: CASSEDRGSWANEQFF

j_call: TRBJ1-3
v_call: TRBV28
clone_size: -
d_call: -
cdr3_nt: TGTGCCAGCAGTTTAAGAAGACGAGGGGGCTCTGGAAACACCATATATTTT
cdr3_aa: CASSLRRRGGSGNTIYF

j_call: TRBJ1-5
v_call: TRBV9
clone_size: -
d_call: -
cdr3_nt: TGTGCCAGCAGCGTACAGGGGAATCAGCCCCAGCATTTT
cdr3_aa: CASSVQGNQPQHF

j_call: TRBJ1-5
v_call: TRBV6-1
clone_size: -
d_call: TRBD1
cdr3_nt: TGTGCCAGCAGGCACCGGGGACAGAACAATCAGCCCCAGCATTTT
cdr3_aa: CASRHRGQNNQPQHF

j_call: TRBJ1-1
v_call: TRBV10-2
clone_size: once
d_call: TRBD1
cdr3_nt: TGCGCCAGCAGTGAGCTAAGTCCGGGACAGGGTATTTCTTTCTTT
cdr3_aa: CASSELSPGQGISFF

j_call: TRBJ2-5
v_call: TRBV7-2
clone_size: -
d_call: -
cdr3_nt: TGTGCCAGCAGCTTCGATGAGGCCCAGTACTTC
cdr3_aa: CASSFDEAQYF

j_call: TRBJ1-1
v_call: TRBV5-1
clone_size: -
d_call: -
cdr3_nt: TGCGCCAGCAGCCCGGGACCCCGAGGAGCGATGAACACTGAAGCTTTCTTT
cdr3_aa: CASSPGPRGAMNTEAFF

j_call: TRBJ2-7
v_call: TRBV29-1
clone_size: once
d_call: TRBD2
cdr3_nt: TGCAGCGCCGCCTTGGGGCTAGCGGGGACCTACGAGCAGTACTTC
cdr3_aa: CSAALGLAGTYEQYF

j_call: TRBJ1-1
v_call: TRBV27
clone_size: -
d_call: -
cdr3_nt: TGTGCCAGCAGGGTTGCGAGGGTGACTGAAGCTTTCTTT
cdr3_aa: CASRVARVTEAFF

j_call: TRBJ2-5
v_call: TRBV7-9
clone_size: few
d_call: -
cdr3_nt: TGTGCCAGCAGCTCTGAATGGGGGAGCGAGACCCAGTACTTC
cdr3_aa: CASSSEWGSETQYF